This T cell receptor (beta chain) comes out of a study of CD8 T cells in acute hepatitis C reinfection. Overall study: Sequences come from NS3-1073-specific CD8+ T cells, during acute infection and after clearance.

The time point denotes: naive CD8 control sorted from an acute-time-point sample. Broader study findings: Only TCRbeta was bulk sequenced, so alphabeta pairing is unknown.

Remarks on this clone: Antigen unknown.

The CDR3 totals 18 residues. V trimming: 4 bases; J trimming: 6 bases; junction bases outside the gene matches: 13. Germline lookup yields CDR1 SGDLS and CDR2 YYNGEE. TCRdb's table, derived via immunoSEQ multiplex PCR, lists solely in-frame clones and lacks some. The repertoire has approximately 40,000 clones, 70% to 90% of them found once; the top ten carry roughly 9.8%. Sequenced: naive CD8+ T cells from PBMCs. The chain links TRBV9 to TRBJ2-2; 12 bases are shared with TRBD2. This TCR came from a woman aged 18 to 35 who spontaneously cleared hepatitis C infection. The CDR3 spells CASSTRLAGETRAGELFF. The CDR3 DNA reads TGTGCCAGCAGCACCCGACTAGCGGGAGAAACTCGGGCCGGGGAGCTGTTTTTT.